A single sample gave rise to the 10 T cell receptor beta chains below, sequenced in a study of beta chain features in type 1 diabetes. Expressed TCRB transcripts were sequenced because the isolated RNA had all been reverse transcribed beforehand. The table came from immunoSEQ multiplex PCR; TCRdb's copy has only in-frame clones and leaves some out. The sample carries 970,000 or so clones, about 17% recorded once. The material sequenced was naive CD4+ T cells from blood. Receptors were obtained from a woman younger than 30 in good health.

The chain has TRBV28 and TRBJ2-7, with D possibly called TRBD1 or TRBD2 (6 bases each). The germline gives CDR1 MDHEN, CDR2 SYDVKM. Trimming took off 8 bases at V and 6 bases at J, with 20 bases between the two ends. The CDR3 totals 14 residues. DNA for the CDR3: TGTGCCAGCTACGGAGGGCAGGGGACTCGCGAGCAGTACTTC. Protein: CASYGGQGTREQYF.

This clone appeared once. The V gene is TRBV29-1, the J gene TRBJ2-1, with a tentative D call TRBD1 (5 bases). V was shortened by 0 bases and J by 5 bases, with 29 bases between the two germline ends. CDR3 length equals 20 residues. Looked up from germline, CDR1 is SQVTM and CDR2 is ANQGSEA. Here the CDR3 reads CSVEDSPRQGIFGEHNEQFF. In DNA form, the CDR3 reads TGCAGCGTTGAAGATTCTCCGCGGCAGGGTATCTTCGGAGAACACAATGAGCAGTTCTTC.

Ten or more counts support this clone. The chain recombines TRBV10-3 with TRBJ2-1; D is undetermined. The length of the CDR3 is 11 residues. The V and J ends lost 4 bases and 6 bases respectively, with 4 bases between them. The germline CDR1 and CDR2 sequences are ENHRY and SYGVKD. The CDR3 DNA reads TGTGCCATCAGTGGTACCAATGAGCAGTTCTTC. It is translated as CAISGTNEQFF.

This clone came up a few times. The chain has TRBV11-2 and TRBJ2-1; D is uncertain. The V gene lost 5 bases and the J gene lost 0 bases, with 11 bases spanning the gap. Germline loops: CDR1 SGHAT, CDR2 FQNNGV. This CDR3 has 15 residues. The CDR3 DNA is TGTGCCAGCAGCCTCGGTCCAGTCTCCTACAATGAGCAGTTCTTC. Its translation: CASSLGPVSYNEQFF.

The chain employs TRBV2 and TRBJ1-2, with D perhaps matching TRBD1 (6 bases). Germline CDR1 reads SNHLY; CDR2 reads FYNNEI. V was cut by 2 bases and J by 2 bases, with 9 bases left in between. The CDR3 runs 14 residues. In nucleotides, the CDR3 is TGTGCCAGCAGTGAACAGGGGCGAAACTATGGCTACACCTTC. This codes for CASSEQGRNYGYTF.

This clone was observed a few times. The V gene is TRBV5-1, the J gene TRBJ2-1; D uncertain. The ends were cut back, 0 bases at V and 3 bases at J, with 10 bases in the middle. The CDR3 runs 15 residues. Germline V gene sequence: CDR1 SGHRS, CDR2 YFSETQ. The CDR3: CASSLEGQFYNEQFF. CDR3 DNA sequence: TGCGCCAGCAGCTTGGAGGGTCAATTCTACAATGAGCAGTTCTTC.

The chain uses TRBV4-1 and TRBJ1-2; D is unresolved. The CDR3 runs 15 residues. V lost 0 bases to trimming and J lost 7 bases, with 15 bases between them. Per the germline V gene, CDR1 is MGHRA and CDR2 is YSYEKL. This CDR3 reads CASSQDFVNSGGYTF. CDR3 bases: TGCGCCAGCAGCCAAGATTTCGTCAACAGTGGTGGCTACACCTTC.

This clone occurred a few times. Germline is not matched at one junction end, which may reflect a read error. V usage is TRBV7-7 and J usage is TRBJ2-2, with D possibly matching TRBD1 (6 bases). Germline CDR1 and CDR2: SSHAT and FNYEAQ (reference sequence). There are 14 residues in the CDR3. CDR3 sequence: CASSPQGLAGELFF. In nucleotides, the CDR3 is TGTGCTAGCAGTCCACAGGGTTTGGCCGGGGAGCTGTTTTTT.

This clone turned up a few times. V gene TRBV11-2 combines with J gene TRBJ2-7, with unresolved D. Germline V gene lookup returns CDR1 SGHAT and CDR2 FQNNGV. V lost 4 bases, J lost 3 bases, and 4 bases lay in between. The CDR3 is 11 residues long. The CDR3 coding sequence is TGTGCCAGCAGCTACCACTACGAGCAGTACTTC. Translation: CASSYHYEQYF.

The CDR3 reads CSFTKGPAWGDTQYF. CDR3 sequence (DNA): TGCAGCTTCACAAAGGGCCCTGCTTGGGGAGATACGCAGTATTTT. The chain combines TRBV29-1 with TRBJ2-3; D not resolved. The germline V gene has CDR1 SQVTM and CDR2 ANQGSEA. Deletions cut 8 bases from V and 5 bases from J, with 23 bases between. The CDR3 spans 15 residues.